These T cell receptor beta chains were read from a single sample in a study of blood T cell repertoires in COVID-19. The method was immunoSEQ multiplex PCR; TCRdb's version includes in-frame clones alone and lacks a portion of them. The sample includes about 270,000 clones, 80% to 90% of them seen just once. Sequencing was performed on peripheral blood. These receptors originate from a man at least 80 years old with acute or convalescent COVID-19. Each CDR3 is given with its conserved first and last residue. Fields, in order: CDR3 protein, clone size, V gene. Expanded clones get a size class; other rows say once, few or many, or leave the size out.

CASSLGGTGAQPQHF - TRBV3-1/TRBV3-2
CASSPPGVSRYSNQPQHF - TRBV28
CASSSNGGATGELFF - TRBV5-1
CASKPRGGEKYEQYF - TRBV6-5
CASSLYRGGLEQYF - TRBV6-5
CASSIGAGQNQPQHF - TRBV19
CASSIAKTQNTGELFF - TRBV19
CASNQYGRQFADLREQYF - TRBV7-6
CASSLGDRRNTEAFF - TRBV13
CASSPGSGTGELFF - TRBV18
CASRTSGDGSPLHF few TRBV25-1